These 27 T cell receptor beta chains were all obtained from the same sample, sequenced in a study of Ad26.COV2.S vaccination and SARS-CoV-2 variants. Treatment indicated: 15 to 20 received Ad26.COV2.S at low or high dose, single or two shots; about 5 received placebo; per-sample allocation not given. After the first vaccine or placebo injection, samples were drawn on day 63. TCRdb's copy holds only in-frame clones and misses some; the assay was immunoSEQ multiplex PCR. The data hold about 400,000 clones, with 83% observed a single time. Material: peripheral blood, obtained in a trial of Ad26.COV2.S vaccine versus placebo. The origin of the receptors is a person between 18 and 65 years old who received the Ad26.COV2.S COVID-19 vaccine or a placebo.

The chain employs TRBV3-1 (or the pseudogene TRBV3-2) and TRBJ1-2; 7 bases agree with TRBD1. The ends lost 1 base at V and 13 bases at J; junction bases unmatched: 9. Germline loops: CDR1 LGHDT, CDR2 YNNKEL (reference sequence). The CDR3 has 13 amino acids. The CDR3 region is CASSQGTGLSSTF. CDR3 nucleotides: TGTGCCAGCAGCCAAGGGACAGGACTTAGTTCCACCTTC.

The chain uses TRBV6-5 and TRBJ1-2; unclear D gene. Looked up from germline, CDR1 is MNHEY and CDR2 is SVGAGI. CDR3 length: 16 residues. V lost 0 bases, J lost 0 bases, and 11 bases lay in between. CDR3 loop: CASSYSISSANYGYTF. In nucleotides, the CDR3 is TGTGCCAGCAGTTACTCGATCAGCTCAGCTAACTATGGCTACACCTTC.

The CDR3 region is CASSSWTIESTDTQYF. CDR3 in DNA: TGTGCCAGCAGCTCCTGGACGATTGAGAGCACAGATACGCAGTATTTT. This chain connects TRBV27 to TRBJ2-3, with no clear D. Germline assignment: CDR1 MNHEY and CDR2 SMNVEV (reference sequence). This CDR3 region has 16 residues. Trimming shortened V by 6 bases and J by 0 bases, and 16 bases separated the two germline ends.

J is TRBJ1-2 and V is TRBV12-3 or TRBV12-4; D unresolved. V was trimmed by 4 bases and J by 2 bases, leaving 2 bases between them. This CDR3 region has 11 residues. CDR3 sequence reads: CASSWNYGYTF. Written as DNA, the CDR3 is TGTGCCAGCAGTTGGAACTATGGCTACACCTTC.

The chain has TRBV6-1 and TRBJ1-2; D might be TRBD1 (5 bases). V was trimmed by 3 bases and J by 3 bases, leaving 8 bases between them. The V gene's germline CDR1 is MNHNS and CDR2 SASEGT. CDR3 length equals 13 residues. This CDR3 reads CASSEGLDYGYTF. The CDR3 coding sequence is TGTGCCAGCAGTGAGGGACTCGACTATGGCTACACCTTC.

The V call is TRBV24-1, the J call TRBJ1-2; 7 nucleotides line up with TRBD1. J was trimmed by 8 bases and V by 3 bases; bases with no gene match: 11. Germline CDR1 KGHDR, CDR2 SFDVKD. The CDR3 has 15 residues. The CDR3 region has the DNA TGTGCCACCAGTGATGCCGGGACAGACTGGTGGGGCTACACCTTC. Encoded protein: CATSDAGTDWWGYTF.

The J gene is TRBJ1-6, the V gene TRBV4-3, with D perhaps matching TRBD1 (6 bases). Trimming shortened V by 4 bases and J by 4 bases, and 23 bases separated the two germline ends. There are 19 residues in the CDR3. Germline V gene sequence: CDR1 LGHNA, CDR2 YSLEER. CDR3 in amino acids: CASSRLPPGVTSYNSPLHF. The CDR3 region has the DNA TGCGCCAGCAGCCGATTGCCCCCAGGGGTCACTTCGTATAATTCACCCCTCCACTTT.

CDR3: CASSIAGTETYEQYF. CDR3 sequence (DNA): TGTGCCAGTAGTATAGCCGGGACGGAGACCTACGAGCAGTACTTC. V usage is TRBV19 and J usage is TRBJ2-7; possibly TRBD1 or TRBD2 for D (5 bases each). Trimming took 1 base from V and 2 from J, leaving 12 bases between them. Germline CDR1 reads LNHDA; CDR2 reads SQIVND (reference sequence). The CDR3 runs 15 residues.

The gene calls are TRBV11-2 and TRBJ2-5; the D gene is possibly TRBD1 (6 bases). Germline CDR1 SGHAT, CDR2 FQNNGV. The CDR3 spans 14 residues. The germline V and J ends were trimmed by 5 bases and 5 bases, with 15 bases remaining between them. As DNA, the CDR3 is TGTGCCAGCAGCCCTAACACAGGGCCGGAGACCCAGTACTTC. It is translated as CASSPNTGPETQYF.

In its sample, this clone was seen a few times. The chain carries TRBV3-1 (or the pseudogene TRBV3-2) and TRBJ1-2, with TRBD1 as a possible D gene (5 bases). The CDR3 sequence is 13 residues long. From germline, CDR1 is LGHDT and CDR2 YNNKEL (reference sequence). Trimming stripped 0 bases from V and 10 bases from J, with 12 bases between. DNA of the CDR3: TGTGCCAGCAGCCAAGATGTGGGGCGCTACTACACCTTC. It translates to CASSQDVGRYYTF.

The CDR3: CASSPWTSGGADETQYF. For the CDR3, the DNA is TGCGCCAGCAGCCCCTGGACTAGCGGGGGGGCGGACGAGACCCAGTACTTC. The rearrangement uses TRBV5-1 and TRBJ2-5; 15 positions match TRBD2. Germline loops: CDR1 SGHRS, CDR2 YFSETQ. V lost 4 bases to trimming and J lost 5 bases; unmatched junction nucleotides: 9. The CDR3 runs 17 residues. The variable domain in full, with the rest retrieved from reference TRBV5-1 and TRBJ2-5, is KAGVTQTPRYLIKTRGQQVTLSCSPISGHRSVSWYQQTPGQGLQFLFEYFSETQRNKGNFPGRFSGRQFSNSRSEMNVSTLELGDSALYLCASSPWTSGGADETQYFGPGTRLLVL.

The table lists this clone with a few counts. The gene calls are TRBV6-5 and TRBJ2-3; TRBD2 matches at 10 bases. Germline trimming cut 5 bases from V and 2 bases from J; bases unmatched to any gene: 4. The germline V gene has CDR1 MNHEY and CDR2 SVGAGI. The CDR3 is made up of 15 amino acids. The CDR3 DNA follows: TGTGCCAGCAGTAAACTAGCGGGGTTCACAGATACGCAGTATTTT. It translates to CASSKLAGFTDTQYF.

This clone has just one count. The genes are TRBV18 and TRBJ2-1, with 8 positions matching TRBD1. The germline V gene has CDR1 KGHSH and CDR2 LQKENI. V lost 3 bases and J lost 10; bases outside the gene matches: 5. The CDR3 extends over 13 amino acids. This CDR3 is CASSPRDRGEQFF. CDR3 nucleotides: TGTGCCAGCTCACCTCGAGACAGGGGAGAGCAGTTCTTC. The complete variable domain, with remaining parts taken from reference TRBV18 and TRBJ2-1, reads NAGVMQNPRHLVRRRGQEARLRCSPMKGHSHVYWYRQLPEEGLKFMVYLQKENIIDESGMPKERFSAEFPKEGPSILRIQQVVRGDSAAYFCASSPRDRGEQFFGPGTRLTVL.

The J gene is TRBJ2-1, the V gene TRBV5-5; 7 bases map to TRBD2. This CDR3 contains 17 residues. Looked up from germline, CDR1 is SGHKS and CDR2 is YYEKEE (reference sequence). J was trimmed by 1 base and V by 4 bases; bases with no gene match: 11. CDR3 nucleotide sequence: TGTGCCAGCAGCACGGTACTCCTGCGGGGGTCCTACAATGAGCAGTTCTTC. This codes for CASSTVLLRGSYNEQFF.

The V call is TRBV6-5, the J call TRBJ2-7; D possibly corresponds to TRBD1 (5 bases). The V gene lost 0 bases and the J gene lost 1 base, with 7 bases spanning the gap. The CDR3 runs 14 residues. The germline V gene has CDR1 MNHEY and CDR2 SVGAGI. CDR3 in DNA: TGTGCCAGCAGTTACTCCGCAGGGTCCTACGAGCAGTACTTC. Encoded protein: CASSYSAGSYEQYF.

For this clone: Other DNA sequences from this sample encode an identical CDR3 as well. The chain combines TRBV12-3 or TRBV12-4 with TRBJ1-2; the D is unclear. The CDR3 sequence is 11 residues long. V lost 3 bases to trimming and J lost 8 bases, with 7 bases between them. CDR3 loop: CASSLGGGYTF. The CDR3 bases are TGTGCCAGCAGTTTGGGCGGGGGCTACACCTTC.

The chain recombines TRBV5-4 with TRBJ2-3; D uncertain. V gave up 6 bases and J gave up 0 bases, with 8 bases separating them. CDR1 and CDR2 from the germline V gene are SGHNT and YYREEE (reference sequence). The CDR3 is made up of 13 amino acids. The CDR3 DNA reads as TGTGCCAGCAAGCTGGCTAGCACAGATACGCAGTATTTT. It is translated as CASKLASTDTQYF.

This chain joins TRBV9 and TRBJ1-6; TRBD1 is a possible D gene (5 bases). CDR1 is SGDLS and CDR2 is YYNGEE in the germline V gene. V was trimmed by 4 bases and J by 6 bases, leaving 14 bases between them. The CDR3 runs to 15 residues. This chain's CDR3 is CASSPRGTLNSPLHF. Written as DNA, the CDR3 is TGTGCCAGCAGCCCTAGGGGAACCCTTAATTCACCCCTCCACTTT.

This sequence joins TRBV4-1 and TRBJ2-7, with TRBD2 identical over 11 bases. V was clipped by 6 bases and J by 4 bases; unmatched bases: 5. The CDR3 is made up of 14 amino acids. Germline V lookup: CDR1 MGHRA, CDR2 YSYEKL. The CDR3 DNA sequence: TGCGCCAGCAGTGCCGGGACTAGCGGTTACGAGCAGTACTTC. Translation gives CASSAGTSGYEQYF.

The CDR3 region is CASSVYHNQREGYTF. The CDR3 DNA reads TGTGCCAGCAGCGTCTACCACAATCAAAGGGAGGGCTACACCTTC. The chain recombines TRBV9 with TRBJ1-2; D is undetermined. The ends were cut back, 2 bases at V and 8 bases at J, with 19 bases in the middle. The CDR3 has 15 residues. CDR1 and CDR2 from the germline V gene are SGDLS and YYNGEE.

This clone has more than one count but fewer than ten. The chain links TRBV10-2 to TRBJ2-2; unclear D gene. The CDR3 consists of 14 residues. Germline CDR1 reads WSHSY; CDR2 reads SAAADI. The V gene lost 3 bases and the J gene lost 7 bases, with 12 bases spanning the gap. This chain's CDR3 is CASSDLPLRGELFF. The CDR3 nucleotides read TGCGCCAGCAGTGACCTGCCTCTCCGCGGGGAGCTGTTTTTT.

The chain joins TRBV4-3 to TRBJ2-4; 7 bases align to TRBD2. The junction had 7 bases not matched to a gene; V was cut back by 3 bases and J by 5 bases. CDR1 and CDR2 from the germline V gene are LGHNA and YSLEER. The CDR3 consists of 15 residues. This CDR3 is CASSHTGAGQNIQYF. DNA of the CDR3: TGCGCCAGCAGCCACACCGGAGCGGGGCAAAACATTCAGTACTTC.

A few counts support this clone. The chain's CDR3 is CASSPRGGLATYEQYF. CDR3 nucleotide sequence: TGTGCCAGCAGCCCCAGGGGAGGACTAGCGACCTACGAGCAGTACTTC. The rearrangement uses TRBV5-4 and TRBJ2-7; the match to TRBD2 covers 9 bases. Germline values: CDR1 SGHNT, CDR2 YYREEE (reference sequence). After removal of 4 bases from V and 2 bases from J, the junction contained 10 bases not matched to a gene. The CDR3 sequence is 16 residues long.

Turning to this clone: At the DNA level, this CDR3 is encoded by other sequences in the same sample as well. The chain couples TRBV4-3 to TRBJ1-2; D unclear. The germline V gene has CDR1 LGHNA and CDR2 YSLEER. Trimming pared 1 base from V and 0 bases from J, leaving 3 bases between. The CDR3 loop spans 13 amino acids. The CDR3 reads CASSQASNYGYTF. The CDR3 nucleotides are TGCGCCAGCAGCCAAGCGTCTAACTATGGCTACACCTTC.

The genes are TRBV6-6 and TRBJ2-5, with 14 bases that match TRBD2. The CDR3 runs 12 residues. V was pared by 6 bases and J by 13 bases, with 4 bases of the junction left unmatched. Germline V gene data show CDR1 as MNHNY and CDR2 as SVGAGI (reference sequence). The CDR3 DNA reads as TGTGCCAGCAGGTCCGGGACTAGCGGGGGGTACTTC. Its translation is CASRSGTSGGYF.

This chain links TRBV19 with TRBJ2-7; 10 positions agree with TRBD1. The V segment lost 4 bases and the J segment 2 bases; nucleotides outside the gene matches: 8. CDR1 is LNHDA and CDR2 is SQIVND in the germline V gene (reference sequence). CDR3 length: 16 residues. The CDR3 is CASSTSGTGVPYEQYF. Written as DNA, the CDR3 is TGTGCCAGTAGTACCTCCGGGACAGGGGTCCCCTACGAGCAGTACTTC.

For this clone: Other DNA sequences in this sample translate to the same CDR3. The V gene is TRBV12-3 or TRBV12-4, the J gene TRBJ1-2; 9 bases are a match to TRBD1. V shed 5 bases and J 4 bases; nucleotides not matched to a gene: 2. CDR3 length: 13 residues. This chain's CDR3 is CASSQQGAYGYTF. CDR3 nucleotides: TGTGCCAGCAGTCAACAGGGGGCCTATGGCTACACCTTC.